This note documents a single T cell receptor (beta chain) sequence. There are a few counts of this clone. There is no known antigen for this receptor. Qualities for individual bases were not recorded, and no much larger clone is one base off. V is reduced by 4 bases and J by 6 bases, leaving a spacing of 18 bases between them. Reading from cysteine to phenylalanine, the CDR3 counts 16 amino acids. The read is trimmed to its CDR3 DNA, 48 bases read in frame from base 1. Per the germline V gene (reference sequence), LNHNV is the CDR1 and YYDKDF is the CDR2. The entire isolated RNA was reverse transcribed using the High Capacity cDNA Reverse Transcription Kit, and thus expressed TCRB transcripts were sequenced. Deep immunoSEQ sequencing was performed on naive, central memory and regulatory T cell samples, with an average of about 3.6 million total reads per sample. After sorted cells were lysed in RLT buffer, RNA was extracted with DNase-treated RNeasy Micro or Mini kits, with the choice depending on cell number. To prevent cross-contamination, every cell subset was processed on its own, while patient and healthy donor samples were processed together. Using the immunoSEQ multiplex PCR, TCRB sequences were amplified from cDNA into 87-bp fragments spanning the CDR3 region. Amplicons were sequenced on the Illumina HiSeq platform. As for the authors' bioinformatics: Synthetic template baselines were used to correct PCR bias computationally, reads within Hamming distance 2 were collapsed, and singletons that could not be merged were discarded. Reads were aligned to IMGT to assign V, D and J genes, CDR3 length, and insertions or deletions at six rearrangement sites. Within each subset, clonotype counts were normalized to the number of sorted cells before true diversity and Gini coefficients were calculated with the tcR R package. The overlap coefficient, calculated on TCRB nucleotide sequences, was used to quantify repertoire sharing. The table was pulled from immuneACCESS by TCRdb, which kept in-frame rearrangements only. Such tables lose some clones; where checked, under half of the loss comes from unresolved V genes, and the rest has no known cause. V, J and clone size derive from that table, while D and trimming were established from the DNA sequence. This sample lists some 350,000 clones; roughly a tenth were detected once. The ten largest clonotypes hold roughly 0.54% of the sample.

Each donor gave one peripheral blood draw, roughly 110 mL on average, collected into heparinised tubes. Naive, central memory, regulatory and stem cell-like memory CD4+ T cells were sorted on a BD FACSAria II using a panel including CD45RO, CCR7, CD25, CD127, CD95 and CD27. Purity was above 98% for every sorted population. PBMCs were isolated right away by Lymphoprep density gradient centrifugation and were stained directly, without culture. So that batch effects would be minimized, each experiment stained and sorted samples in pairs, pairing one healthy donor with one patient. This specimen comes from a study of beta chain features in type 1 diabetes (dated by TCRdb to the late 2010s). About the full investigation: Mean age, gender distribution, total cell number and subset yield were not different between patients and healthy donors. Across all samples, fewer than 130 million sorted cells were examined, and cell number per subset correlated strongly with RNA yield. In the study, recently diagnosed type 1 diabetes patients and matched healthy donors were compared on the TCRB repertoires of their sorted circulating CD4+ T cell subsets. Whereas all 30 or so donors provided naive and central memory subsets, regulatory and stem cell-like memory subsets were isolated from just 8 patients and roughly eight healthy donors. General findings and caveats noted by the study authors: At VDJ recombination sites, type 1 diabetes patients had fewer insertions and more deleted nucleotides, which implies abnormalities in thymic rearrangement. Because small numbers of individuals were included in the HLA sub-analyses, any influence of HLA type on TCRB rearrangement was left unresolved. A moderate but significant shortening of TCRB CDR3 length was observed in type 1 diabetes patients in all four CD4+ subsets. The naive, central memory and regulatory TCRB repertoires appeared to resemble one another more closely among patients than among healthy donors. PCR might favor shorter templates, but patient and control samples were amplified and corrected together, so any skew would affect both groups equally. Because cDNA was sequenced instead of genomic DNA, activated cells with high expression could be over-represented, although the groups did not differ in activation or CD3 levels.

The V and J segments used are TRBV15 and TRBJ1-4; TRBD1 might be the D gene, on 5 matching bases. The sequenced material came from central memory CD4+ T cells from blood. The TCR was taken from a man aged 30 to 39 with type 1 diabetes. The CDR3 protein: CATSKTWGVGDEKLFF. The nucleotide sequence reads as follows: TGTGCCACCAGCAAAACCTGGGGGGTGGGCGATGAAAAACTGTTTTTT.